Each of the 8 T cell receptor beta chains below was sequenced from the same sample in a study of T cells in Graves' hyperthyroidism and ophthalmopathy (dated by TCRdb to about 2019). Library generation was performed with multiplex PCR. Instrument on record: Illumina HiSeq 2000. Amplification of TCR beta CDR3 regions was carried out from RNA transcripts. The first round of RT-PCR for the TCR CDR3 was performed with the HTBI primer set and the Qiagen OneStep RT-PCR kit. The public reads were quality trimmed at Q25 with fastp and then assembled into clones with MiXCR by TCRdb, keeping productive beta chains. Entries are consolidated by CDR3 protein sequence, retaining the most common genes and DNA. Across this sample there are about 700,000 distinct CDR3 sequences, with 13% to 15% seen only once. The ten largest clones capture 10% to 13% of the sample. Material for sequencing was blood. These receptors were taken from a woman aged 18-29 years with Graves' hyperthyroidism.

The rearrangement joins TRBV28 to TRBJ1-6; unclear D gene. The CDR3 length is 13 residues. CDR1 and CDR2 from the germline V gene are MDHEN and SYDVKM. V lost 8 bases and J lost 2, with 7 bases in between. CDR3 DNA sequence: TGTGCCAGCCGGGTGGCCTATAATTCACCCCTCCACTTT. Residues: CASRVAYNSPLHF. Full variable domain (rest looked up from reference TRBV28 and TRBJ1-6): DVKVTQSSRYLVKRTGEKVFLECVQDMDHENMFWYRQDPGLGLRLIYFSYDVKMKEKGDIPEGYSVSREKKERFSLILESASTNQTSMYLCASRVAYNSPLHFGNGTRLTVT.

At least ten counts were recorded for this clonotype. This rearrangement joins TRBV12-3 or TRBV12-4 to TRBJ1-5; possible D gene TRBD1, 5 bases. Trimming left V 6 bases short and J 3 bases short, with 15 bases between. This CDR3 is built from 15 residues. The CDR3 DNA reads TGTGCCAGCAGCTTCCAGGGAAATTTCAATCAGCCCCAGCATTTT. Translated: CASSFQGNFNQPQHF.

As for this clonotype: Being one base from a much bigger clone, this may be a read error. The chain employs TRBV12-3 or TRBV12-4 and TRBJ2-2; 8 bases match TRBD2. This CDR3 has 18 residues. After removal of 6 bases from V and 5 bases from J, the junction contained 17 bases not matched to a gene. Here the CDR3 reads CASRIGGLGAPRTGELFF. CDR3 DNA sequence: TGTGCCAGCAGAATAGGGGGACTAGGGGCCCCGCGAACCGGGGAGCTGTTTTTT.

The CDR3 sequence: CASSSSGTGDQETQYF. CDR3 coding DNA: TGTGCCAGCAGTTCCTCCGGGACAGGGGACCAAGAGACCCAGTACTTC. The chain recombines TRBV6-5 with TRBJ2-5, with 10 bases matching TRBD1. This CDR3 contains 16 residues. Germline values: CDR1 MNHEY, CDR2 SVGAGI. Trimming removed 4 bases from V and 0 bases from J; junction bases left unmatched: 5.

In this sample, this clonotype turned up many times. The chain employs TRBV7-2 and TRBJ2-1; D call uncertain. V was clipped by 4 bases and J by 5 bases, with 12 bases between them. Germline V gene sequence: CDR1 SGHTA, CDR2 FQGNSA. The CDR3 length is 14 residues. CDR3 nucleotides: TGTGCCAGCAGCTCCACGATATTAAACAATGAGCAGTTCTTC. Translated, it gives CASSSTILNNEQFF.

This clonotype was counted a few times. The chain links TRBV19 to TRBJ2-3; D gene uncertain. V shed 5 bases and J shed 1 base, with 13 bases lying between them. The CDR3 extends over 15 amino acids. Germline V CDR1 and CDR2: LNHDA, SQIVND (reference sequence). CDR3 sequence: CASSSPAAGTDTQYF. CDR3 in DNA: TGTGCCAGTAGTTCCCCGGCTGCAGGCACAGATACGCAGTATTTT.

The chain links TRBV4-1 to TRBJ2-5; 7 bases map to TRBD2. Germline V gene data show CDR1 as MGHRA and CDR2 as YSYEKL. The ends lost 3 bases at V and 2 bases at J; junction bases unmatched: 6. The CDR3 extends over 15 amino acids. CDR3 bases: TGCGCCAGCAGCCATCCAGGGAGGGGTCAAGAGACCCAGTACTTC. This gives the protein CASSHPGRGQETQYF.

This clonotype was detected ten times or more. This sequence joins TRBV27 and TRBJ1-6; D unclear. The CDR3 length is 14 residues. Trimming pared 4 bases from V and 6 bases from J, leaving 10 bases between. Germline loops: CDR1 MNHEY, CDR2 SMNVEV (reference sequence). In DNA, the CDR3 is TGTGCCAGCAGTTGGGGAGAACTTAATTCACCCCTCCACTTT. It is translated as CASSWGELNSPLHF.